Listed below are T cell receptor beta chains from one sample, sequenced in a study of T cell responses to AZD1222 COVID-19 vaccine. Libraries were prepared by immunoSEQ multiplex PCR; TCRdb keeps only in-frame clonotypes and omits some of them. The table lists 250,000 to 300,000 clones, roughly 93% of them singletons. Sequenced here: peripheral blood, sampled 28 days after the second AZD1222 dose. The receptor set was obtained from an adult who received the AZD1222 COVID-19 vaccine. Each CDR3 is given with its conserved first and last residue. Each record gives: J gene, V gene, clone size, D gene, CDR3 DNA, CDR3 protein. The D gene is left open where the match is weak. Expanded clones get a size class; other rows say once, few or many, or leave the size out.

j_call: TRBJ2-7; v_call: TRBV28; clone_size: NA; d_call: NA; cdr3_nt: TGTGCCAGCAGTCTTTATTCGAGCTCCTACGAGCAGTACTTC; cdr3_aa: CASSLYSSSYEQYF
j_call: TRBJ1-4; v_call: TRBV4-1; clone_size: NA; d_call: TRBD1; cdr3_nt: TGCGCCAGCAGCCAAGAGGTGGGGACAGGTGAAAAACTGTTTTTT; cdr3_aa: CASSQEVGTGEKLFF
j_call: TRBJ1-1; v_call: TRBV6-2/TRBV6-3; clone_size: NA; d_call: NA; cdr3_nt: TGTGCCAGCAGTTACCCCACAGGGCCGAACACTGAAGCTTTCTTT; cdr3_aa: CASSYPTGPNTEAFF
j_call: TRBJ2-5; v_call: TRBV7-6; clone_size: once; d_call: NA; cdr3_nt: TGTGCCAGCAGCTTAGAAGGGGACCAAGAGACCCAGTACTTC; cdr3_aa: CASSLEGDQETQYF
j_call: TRBJ1-5; v_call: TRBV6-5; clone_size: NA; d_call: NA; cdr3_nt: TGTGCCAGCTCCTCCCCGGGACAGCCCCAGCATTTT; cdr3_aa: CASSSPGQPQHF
j_call: TRBJ1-5; v_call: TRBV12-3/TRBV12-4; clone_size: NA; d_call: NA; cdr3_nt: TGTGCCAGCAGGGATGACACCTGGGAACCCCAGCATTTT; cdr3_aa: CASRDDTWEPQHF
j_call: TRBJ1-2; v_call: TRBV28; clone_size: NA; d_call: NA; cdr3_nt: TGTGCCACCCTAGTAAGGGTCTATGGCTACACCTTC; cdr3_aa: CATLVRVYGYTF
j_call: TRBJ1-2; v_call: TRBV3-1/TRBV3-2; clone_size: NA; d_call: NA; cdr3_nt: TGTGCCAGCAGCCAAATCCCGGAGTATGGCTACACCTTC; cdr3_aa: CASSQIPEYGYTF
j_call: TRBJ2-7; v_call: TRBV5-1; clone_size: NA; d_call: NA; cdr3_nt: TGCGCCAGCAGCTACGACGTGGATTCCTACGAGCAGTACTTC; cdr3_aa: CASSYDVDSYEQYF
j_call: TRBJ2-7; v_call: TRBV9; clone_size: NA; d_call: NA; cdr3_nt: TGTGCCAGCAGCCCCCGGGACCCTGACGAGCAGTACTTC; cdr3_aa: CASSPRDPDEQYF
j_call: TRBJ1-5; v_call: TRBV18; clone_size: NA; d_call: NA; cdr3_nt: TGTGCCAGCTCCCTCCGGGACGGGGCACAGCCCCAGCATTTT; cdr3_aa: CASSLRDGAQPQHF
j_call: TRBJ1-2; v_call: TRBV19; clone_size: NA; d_call: NA; cdr3_nt: TGTGCCACCACCCCCGCCAGGACGCCCACGGACTACACCTTC; cdr3_aa: CATTPARTPTDYTF
j_call: TRBJ2-2; v_call: TRBV9; clone_size: NA; d_call: TRBD2; cdr3_nt: TGTGCCAGCAGCGTAGCTAGCGGAGGGGTCACCGGGGAGCTGTTTTTT; cdr3_aa: CASSVASGGVTGELFF
j_call: TRBJ2-7; v_call: TRBV19; clone_size: NA; d_call: NA; cdr3_nt: TGTGCCAGTAGTAGCCCCGGTGGCGAGCAGTACTTC; cdr3_aa: CASSSPGGEQYF
j_call: TRBJ1-1; v_call: TRBV5-5; clone_size: NA; d_call: TRBD1; cdr3_nt: TGTGCCAGCAGCTCGTGGACAGGGGAGAACACTGAAGCTTTCTTT; cdr3_aa: CASSSWTGENTEAFF
j_call: TRBJ1-1; v_call: TRBV6-5; clone_size: NA; d_call: NA; cdr3_nt: TGTGCCAGCAGTTACGGGTGGAACACTGAAGCTTTCTTT; cdr3_aa: CASSYGWNTEAFF
j_call: TRBJ2-7; v_call: TRBV6-5; clone_size: NA; d_call: NA; cdr3_nt: TGTGCCAGCAGTTACTTTGACAGCTCCTACGAGCAGTACTTC; cdr3_aa: CASSYFDSSYEQYF
j_call: TRBJ1-2; v_call: TRBV27; clone_size: NA; d_call: TRBD1; cdr3_nt: TGTGCCAGCAGTTTGGGGACAGCGTATGGCTACACCTTC; cdr3_aa: CASSLGTAYGYTF
j_call: TRBJ1-4; v_call: TRBV28; clone_size: NA; d_call: TRBD1; cdr3_nt: TGTGCCAGCAGCCGTCCGGGACAGACTAATGAAAAACTGTTTTTT; cdr3_aa: CASSRPGQTNEKLFF
j_call: TRBJ2-3; v_call: TRBV7-9; clone_size: NA; d_call: TRBD2; cdr3_nt: TGTGCCAGCAGCTTTTGGTCTAGCGGAGAGCAGGATACGCAGTATTTT; cdr3_aa: CASSFWSSGEQDTQYF
j_call: TRBJ2-3; v_call: TRBV19; clone_size: NA; d_call: TRBD2; cdr3_nt: TGTGCCAGTAGTACCGGACTAGCGGGTACGGATACGCAGTATTTT; cdr3_aa: CASSTGLAGTDTQYF
j_call: TRBJ2-1; v_call: TRBV9; clone_size: NA; d_call: TRBD2; cdr3_nt: TGTGCCAGCAGCCCCCTCCCGCGGGGGACTAGCGGATACAATGAGCAGTTCTTC; cdr3_aa: CASSPLPRGTSGYNEQFF
j_call: TRBJ2-7; v_call: TRBV18; clone_size: NA; d_call: NA; cdr3_nt: TGTGCCAGCTCGCCAGGGAATAGGGACGAGCAGTACTTC; cdr3_aa: CASSPGNRDEQYF
j_call: TRBJ2-5; v_call: TRBV9; clone_size: NA; d_call: TRBD2; cdr3_nt: TGTGCCAGCAGCATACTAGCGGGAGGGCCTTGGGAGACCCAGTACTTC; cdr3_aa: CASSILAGGPWETQYF
j_call: TRBJ1-4; v_call: TRBV29-1; clone_size: NA; d_call: TRBD1; cdr3_nt: TGCAGCGTTGTACCAGTGCCTTCAGGGGGGGAAAAACTGTTTTTT; cdr3_aa: CSVVPVPSGGEKLFF
j_call: TRBJ2-1; v_call: TRBV5-4; clone_size: NA; d_call: TRBD2; cdr3_nt: TGTGCCAGCAGCCTAGCGGGAAGCTCCTACAATGAGCAGTTCTTC; cdr3_aa: CASSLAGSSYNEQFF
j_call: TRBJ1-2; v_call: TRBV28; clone_size: NA; d_call: NA; cdr3_nt: TGTGCCAGCAGTAAAGGAGGGGCGAGGGGCTACACCTTC; cdr3_aa: CASSKGGARGYTF
j_call: TRBJ1-5; v_call: TRBV19; clone_size: NA; d_call: NA; cdr3_nt: TGTGCCAGTAGTCTTGACAGGAACAATCAGCCCCAGCATTTT; cdr3_aa: CASSLDRNNQPQHF
j_call: TRBJ2-7; v_call: TRBV28; clone_size: NA; d_call: NA; cdr3_nt: TGTGCCAGCAGTTCGGGACCTCGGGTCTACGAGCAGTACTTC; cdr3_aa: CASSSGPRVYEQYF
j_call: TRBJ1-6; v_call: TRBV5-6; clone_size: NA; d_call: NA; cdr3_nt: TGTGCCAGCGGAGGGGGTTCTCATTCACCCCTCCACTTT; cdr3_aa: CASGGGSHSPLHF
j_call: TRBJ2-3; v_call: TRBV28; clone_size: NA; d_call: TRBD2; cdr3_nt: TGTGCCAGCAGTTTATACACTAGCGGGGGATTCGCAGATACGCAGTATTTT; cdr3_aa: CASSLYTSGGFADTQYF
j_call: TRBJ1-5; v_call: TRBV28; clone_size: NA; d_call: NA; cdr3_nt: TGTGCCAGCACTCCCGCGGGTGGTGGGGTAACTCAGCCCCAGCATTTT; cdr3_aa: CASTPAGGGVTQPQHF
j_call: TRBJ2-7; v_call: TRBV28; clone_size: NA; d_call: NA; cdr3_nt: TGTGCCAGCAGTACTTACAGGAGCTCCCGCTACGAGCAGTACTTC; cdr3_aa: CASSTYRSSRYEQYF
j_call: TRBJ1-5; v_call: TRBV21-1; clone_size: NA; d_call: NA; cdr3_nt: TGTGCCAGCAGCAAAGGCCCTCTGTTGGGGACGGGTCAGCCCCAGCATTTT; cdr3_aa: CASSKGPLLGTGQPQHF
j_call: TRBJ1-2; v_call: TRBV5-1; clone_size: once; d_call: TRBD1; cdr3_nt: TGCGCCAGCAGCACCACAGGGGGAGTTAACTATGGCTACACCTTC; cdr3_aa: CASSTTGGVNYGYTF
j_call: TRBJ2-1; v_call: TRBV9; clone_size: few; d_call: TRBD2; cdr3_nt: TGTGCCAGCAGCGCGTGGGGGGGTAGTGGTGAGCAGTTCTTC; cdr3_aa: CASSAWGGSGEQFF
j_call: TRBJ1-5; v_call: TRBV2; clone_size: NA; d_call: NA; cdr3_nt: TGTGCCAGCAGTGAGACAGGCAATCAGCCCCAGCATTTT; cdr3_aa: CASSETGNQPQHF
j_call: TRBJ2-1; v_call: TRBV28; clone_size: NA; d_call: NA; cdr3_nt: TGTGCCAGCAGTTTTGGGTCCGAGACAGCCCTCGGTGAGCAGTTCTTC; cdr3_aa: CASSFGSETALGEQFF
j_call: TRBJ1-2; v_call: TRBV19; clone_size: NA; d_call: NA; cdr3_nt: TGTGCCAGTAGTAGGGAGCGCCCCTATGGCTACACCTTC; cdr3_aa: CASSRERPYGYTF
j_call: TRBJ1-4; v_call: TRBV28; clone_size: NA; d_call: NA; cdr3_nt: TGTGCCAGCAGGGGGCTTGGGGCTAATGAAAAACTGTTTTTT; cdr3_aa: CASRGLGANEKLFF
j_call: TRBJ2-3; v_call: TRBV4-1; clone_size: NA; d_call: TRBD2; cdr3_nt: TGCGCCAGCAGCCAGGGCGCTGCTGGGGGTAGCGGGGGACCCACAGATACGCAGTATTTT; cdr3_aa: CASSQGAAGGSGGPTDTQYF
j_call: TRBJ1-2; v_call: TRBV5-1; clone_size: NA; d_call: TRBD1; cdr3_nt: TGCGCCAGCAGCCGGCGTGACAGGGGGTTCTATGGCTACACCTTC; cdr3_aa: CASSRRDRGFYGYTF
j_call: TRBJ2-5; v_call: TRBV5-4; clone_size: NA; d_call: NA; cdr3_nt: TGTGCCAGCAGCTTCCGGGGGCGAGAGACCCAGTACTTC; cdr3_aa: CASSFRGRETQYF
j_call: TRBJ2-7; v_call: TRBV6-5; clone_size: NA; d_call: TRBD1; cdr3_nt: TGTGCCAGCAGGGGGGACAGAAGCTCCTACGAGCAGTACTTC; cdr3_aa: CASRGDRSSYEQYF
j_call: TRBJ2-1; v_call: TRBV5-8; clone_size: NA; d_call: TRBD1; cdr3_nt: TGTGCCAGCAGCTTGAGGGACAGGAGCGGTTACAATGAGCAGTTCTTC; cdr3_aa: CASSLRDRSGYNEQFF
j_call: TRBJ2-1; v_call: TRBV7-9; clone_size: NA; d_call: NA; cdr3_nt: TGTGCCAGCAGCCTAAGTGGGTACAATGAGCAGTTCTTC; cdr3_aa: CASSLSGYNEQFF